This TCR beta chain was identified in a study of shared clonotypes between healthy human individuals. In the study overall: The cohort had a couple of women and a few men, ages 18 to 49. The study used three CD4 naive, three CD4 memory, two CD8 naive and one CD8 memory plate per donor.

Repertoires were generated with immunoSEQ multiplex PCR, while TCRdb's copy carries only in-frame clones and drops some. The sample includes roughly 600,000 clones, 95% to 98% seen only once; the top ten take approximately 0.3%. Germline V CDR1 and CDR2: SNHLY, FYNNEI. With 0 bases clipped from V and 0 bases from J, the junction kept 7 bases outside the gene matches. This CDR3 is built from 17 residues. Positively selected for CCR7, the CD45RO-negative cells used as naive CD8 cells excluded terminally differentiated effector memory CD45RA+ cells. Input material: naive CD8+ T cells sorted from blood. The clonotype originates from a man aged 25-45 years in good health. The rearrangement links TRBV2 to TRBJ2-7; 8 bases fit TRBD2. The CDR3 protein is CASSEASVLAGSYEQYF. The CDR3 nucleotides are TGTGCCAGCAGTGAAGCGTCCGTGCTAGCGGGCTCCTACGAGCAGTACTTC.